This T cell receptor beta chain was captured in a study of cytomegalovirus exposure and HLA in healthy donors. Overall study: There were under 140 million unique TCR beta sequences, drawn from 200 million or so T cells, in an earlier analysis.

Whole-study findings and limits: One variant, a missense change in DCLRE1C, was linked in a later analysis to TCR beta V- and J-gene trimming.

Regarding this clone: As yet, its antigen is unknown.

With 1 base clipped from V and 5 bases from J, the junction kept 5 bases outside the gene matches. CDR1 is MNHEY, CDR2 SVGAGI, per germline. This CDR3 has 15 amino acids. Use of 60 Vbeta and 13 Jbeta primers characterized the PCR. Assay: immunoSEQ multiplex PCR; the TCRdb copy retains only in-frame clones and omits some. The sample includes some 150,000 clones, over 60% of them seen just once. The source of this sequence is a female donor in good health and CMV-seronegative. Sequencing was carried out using PBMCs. The chain employs TRBV6-5 and TRBJ2-1; the match to TRBD2 covers 7 bases. The CDR3, as DNA: TGTGCCAGCAGTTACTGGCAGCGGGGTGACAATGAGCAGTTCTTC. Its protein product is CASSYWQRGDNEQFF.